This entry describes one T cell receptor (beta chain). Its specificity is not known. The record originates from a study of cytomegalovirus exposure and HLA in healthy donors. The CDR3 loop spans 12 amino acids. With 6 bases removed from V and 8 bases from J, the gap between germline ends came to 11 bases. CDR1 is MNHNS and CDR2 is SASEGT in the germline V gene. Researchers ran the PCR with 60 Vbeta and 13 Jbeta primers. The assay was immunoSEQ multiplex PCR, and TCRdb's table has in-frame clones only and misses some. The table shows approximately 180,000 clones, with roughly an eighth occurring only once. Study-wide results and limits: The study reported that TCR beta sequences accurately predicted HLA-A and HLA-B alleles in most subjects. Investigators reported 150 to 200 TCR beta chains as tied to cytomegalovirus. As a later analysis showed, several of the most significant clusters appeared to be linked to common viral pathogens. Information on immune exposure was restricted to one variable (CMV serostatus).

The sequencing input was PBMCs. The V gene is TRBV6-1, the J gene TRBJ1-3; D uncertain. This clonotype was obtained from a man aged 50-60 years in good health and CMV-seropositive. CDR3 in amino acids: CASSSDWDTIYF. The CDR3 DNA sequence: TGTGCCAGCAGCTCGGACTGGGACACCATATATTTT.